One sample yielded the 28 T cell receptor beta chains listed below, sequenced in a study of T cell clonotyping in hematopoietic cell transplantation. The assay was immunoSEQ multiplex PCR, and TCRdb's table has in-frame clones only and misses some. The repertoire holds approximately 6,900 clones, with around nine tenths as singletons. The sequencing here drew on PBMCs, taken 30 days after allogeneic stem cell transplant. The receptors derive from a female patient aged 50-59 years who had an allogeneic stem cell transplant from an unrelated donor, so the T cells may come from the graft donor. Some clones in this sample may be carry-over from other donors' samples.

This chain connects TRBV9 to TRBJ2-7; a possible D gene is TRBD2 (6 bases). The V and J ends lost 0 bases and 0 bases respectively, with 10 bases between them. CDR1 SGDLS and CDR2 YYNGEE come from the germline V gene. This CDR3 has 15 amino acids. This CDR3 is CASSVGDLSSYEQYF. CDR3 bases: TGTGCCAGCAGCGTAGGGGACTTAAGCTCCTACGAGCAGTACTTC.

The chain links TRBV6-4 to TRBJ2-6; the D is unclear. This CDR3 is built from 16 residues. The V gene's germline CDR1 is MRHNA and CDR2 SNTAGT. Trimming took 5 bases from V and 0 from J, leaving 11 bases between them. CDR3 sequence reads: CASSPSPLSGANVLTF. The CDR3 DNA sequence: TGTGCCAGCAGTCCCAGCCCGCTCTCTGGGGCCAACGTCCTGACTTTC.

This sequence joins TRBV18 and TRBJ1-3; 8 bases map to TRBD1. This CDR3 spans 14 amino acids. The ends lost 5 bases at V and 3 bases at J; junction bases unmatched: 3. Germline-derived CDR1 and CDR2 are KGHSH and LQKENI. This chain's CDR3 is CASSSTGDGNTIYF. CDR3 DNA sequence: TGTGCCAGCTCATCGACAGGGGATGGAAACACCATATATTTT.

The genes are TRBV19 and TRBJ1-2, with D possibly being TRBD1 (5 bases). The CDR3 is made up of 15 amino acids. The V and J ends lost 7 bases and 0 bases respectively, with 15 bases between them. The V gene's germline CDR1 is LNHDA and CDR2 SQIVND (reference sequence). CDR3 nucleotides: TGTGCCAGTATCCCCCCAGGGAGGTCTAACTATGGCTACACCTTC. Translating gives CASIPPGRSNYGYTF.

J is TRBJ2-3 and V is TRBV4-2; 10 bases map to TRBD2. In germline, CDR1 is LGHNA, CDR2 YNFKEQ. The length of the CDR3 is 17 residues. With V trimmed by 4 bases and J by 2 bases, 9 bases remained unmatched. In DNA, the CDR3 is TGTGCCAGCAGCCTCAGACTAGCGGGCCTCTACACAGATACGCAGTATTTT. This codes for CASSLRLAGLYTDTQYF.

This chain joins TRBV5-1 and TRBJ1-6, with TRBD1 matching 10 bases. V lost 3 bases and J lost 8; bases outside the gene matches: 2. Looked up from germline, CDR1 is SGHRS and CDR2 is YFSETQ. This CDR3 comprises 14 residues. The DNA of the CDR3 is TGCGCCAGCAGCTCCGGACAGGGGGATTCACCCCTCCACTTT. Protein product: CASSSGQGDSPLHF.

The V and J genes are TRBV29-1 and TRBJ2-2; 7 nucleotides agree with TRBD1. CDR1 and CDR2 (germline): SQVTM, ANQGSEA. V gave up 7 bases and J gave up 4 bases; unmatched junction bases: 3. The CDR3 contains 12 residues. Here the CDR3 reads CSAKGATGELFF. The CDR3, as DNA: TGCAGCGCAAAGGGGGCCACCGGGGAGCTGTTTTTT.

The genes are TRBV29-1 and TRBJ1-1, with no clear D. The CDR3 length is 12 residues. Trimming removed 3 bases at V and 2 bases at J, with 7 bases between. Germline CDR1 reads SQVTM; CDR2 reads ANQGSEA. This chain's CDR3 is CSVDRVNTEAFF. The CDR3 DNA reads TGCAGCGTTGACAGAGTAAACACTGAAGCTTTCTTT.

The rearrangement joins TRBV7-2 to TRBJ2-5; no firm D call. The CDR3 loop spans 14 amino acids. Looked up from germline, CDR1 is SGHTA and CDR2 is FQGNSA. The V end was cut by 5 bases, the J end by 2 bases, with 12 bases between. The CDR3 nucleotides are TGTGCCAGCAGCCGTACACCCCGGCAAGAGACCCAGTACTTC. It yields the protein CASSRTPRQETQYF.

The rearrangement joins TRBV4-2 to TRBJ2-3; the D gene is possibly TRBD2 (6 bases). Germline lookup yields CDR1 LGHNA and CDR2 YNFKEQ. This CDR3 spans 17 amino acids. Between the trimmed V and J ends, which lost 4 bases and 2 bases, there was a span of 19 bases. The CDR3 here is CASSPKRRTTYTDTQYF. The CDR3 DNA sequence: TGTGCCAGCAGCCCTAAGCGCCGGACTACCTACACAGATACGCAGTATTTT.

The rearrangement joins TRBV7-2 to TRBJ2-7; D possibly corresponds to TRBD1 (7 bases). The germline V gene encodes CDR1 SGHTA and CDR2 FQGNSA. The CDR3 extends over 17 amino acids. Trimming shortened V by 1 base and J by 4 bases, and 20 bases separated the two germline ends. The DNA of the CDR3 is TGTGCCAGCAGCTTAGAGGGGGCTGGGGGGCCGAGATACGAGCAGTACTTC. The encoded protein is CASSLEGAGGPRYEQYF.

CDR3: CASVWDREFTGYTF. CDR3 bases: TGTGCCAGCGTTTGGGACAGGGAGTTCACGGGGTACACCTTC. The genes are TRBV6-1 and TRBJ1-2; 9 nucleotides align to TRBD1. The CDR3 has 14 residues. Germline loops: CDR1 MNHNS, CDR2 SASEGT. V lost 8 bases and J lost 11; bases outside the gene matches: 15.

The V and J genes are TRBV5-4 and TRBJ2-2; 7 nucleotides match TRBD1. Germline loops: CDR1 SGHNT, CDR2 YYREEE (reference sequence). Losses at the gene ends were 5 bases for V and 7 bases for J; bases not matched to a gene: 11. CDR3 length: 15 amino acids. CDR3 protein: CASSFEGTEYGELFF. The CDR3 DNA reads as TGTGCCAGCAGTTTTGAAGGGACAGAATACGGGGAGCTGTTTTTT.

The CDR3 region is CSAGEGFSGNTIYF. CDR3 sequence (DNA): TGCAGCGCCGGGGAGGGATTCAGTGGAAACACCATATATTTT. The chain uses TRBV29-1 and TRBJ1-3; D remains ambiguous. The CDR3 is 14 amino acids. The germline gives CDR1 SQVTM, CDR2 ANQGSEA. Trimming shortened V by 7 bases and J by 3 bases, and 16 bases separated the two germline ends.

The J gene is TRBJ1-2, the V gene TRBV5-4, with a weak D call TRBD1 (6 bases). Trimming left V 0 bases short and J 4 bases short, with 16 bases between. The CDR3 spans 16 residues. The germline CDR1 and CDR2 sequences are SGHNT and YYREEE (reference sequence). CDR3 DNA sequence: TGTGCCAGCAGCTTGGTGCGGGGGCCTTGGGGCTATGGCTACACCTTC. Residues: CASSLVRGPWGYGYTF. The variable domain in full, with the rest retrieved from reference TRBV5-4 and TRBJ1-2, is ETGVTQSPTHLIKTRGQQVTLRCSSQSGHNTVSWYQQALGQGPQFIFQYYREEENGRGNFPPRFSGLQFPNYSSELNVNALELDDSALYLCASSLVRGPWGYGYTFGSGTRLTVV.

The rearrangement links TRBV19 to TRBJ2-1; 7 nucleotides match TRBD1. The CDR3 contains 14 residues. Per germline, CDR1 LNHDA and CDR2 SQIVND (reference sequence). Trimming removed 8 bases from V and 0 bases from J; junction bases left unmatched: 4. The CDR3 loop is CASSAGGSYNEQFF. CDR3 nucleotide sequence: TGTGCCAGTTCTGCAGGGGGCTCCTACAATGAGCAGTTCTTC. Combining the CDR3 with reference TRBV19 and TRBJ2-1 gives the whole variable domain DGGITQSPKYLFRKEGQNVTLSCEQNLNHDAMYWYRQDPGQGLRLIYYSQIVNDFQKGDIAEGYSVSREKKESFPLTVTSAQKNPTAFYLCASSAGGSYNEQFFGPGTRLTVL.

The rearrangement links TRBV7-8 to TRBJ2-5, with 10 bases fitting TRBD2. The CDR3 loop spans 17 amino acids. V was clipped by 5 bases and J by 0 bases; unmatched bases: 9. Germline CDR1 reads SGHVS; CDR2 reads FQNEAQ. The CDR3 region is CASSPPIAGGYQETQYF. In DNA form, the CDR3 reads TGTGCCAGCAGCCCCCCGATAGCGGGGGGTTACCAAGAGACCCAGTACTTC.

The chain has TRBV6-4 and TRBJ2-7; 7 bases align to TRBD1. Germline CDR1 reads MRHNA; CDR2 reads SNTAGT. J lost 0 bases, V lost 5 bases, and 4 bases had no gene match. CDR3 length: 14 amino acids. CDR3 DNA: TGTGCCAGCAGTCCGGACAGGTCCTCCTACGAGCAGTACTTC. Translating it yields CASSPDRSSYEQYF.

CDR3 residues: CALFRGGTDTQYF. The CDR3 coding sequence is TGCGCCTTATTTAGGGGGGGCACAGATACGCAGTATTTT. V is TRBV10-1 and J is TRBJ2-3; D could derive from TRBD1 or TRBD2 (6 bases each). The V gene's germline CDR1 is WNHNN and CDR2 SYGVQD (reference sequence). The CDR3 loop spans 13 amino acids. Trimming stripped 11 bases from V and 1 base from J, with 13 bases between.

V is TRBV6-5 and J is TRBJ2-5, with 10 positions matching TRBD1. Trimming cost V 6 bases and J 9 bases; bases outside gene matches: 13. CDR3 size: 15 residues. Per the germline V gene, CDR1 is MNHEY and CDR2 is SVGAGI. This chain's CDR3 is CASRTAADRGEAQYF. The CDR3 bases are TGTGCCAGCAGGACCGCCGCGGACAGGGGGGAGGCCCAGTACTTC.

The genes are TRBV12-5 and TRBJ2-5; a possible D gene is TRBD1 (6 bases). Germline CDR1 is LGHNT and CDR2 is FRNRAP. The V end lost 1 base, the J end lost 5 bases, and 14 bases lay between the germline ends. The CDR3 is 15 residues long. The CDR3 is CASGLDPTGRETQYF. CDR3 coding DNA: TGTGCTAGTGGTTTGGACCCTACAGGGCGGGAGACCCAGTACTTC.

This clone was recorded a few times. The V call is TRBV2, the J call TRBJ1-2, with D hard to call. The CDR3 has 11 residues. Germline V lookup: CDR1 SNHLY, CDR2 FYNNEI. With 7 bases removed from V and 8 bases from J, the gap between germline ends came to 11 bases. Here the CDR3 DNA reads TGTGCCAGCATAGGGCCGTCGGGCTACACCTTC. Protein: CASIGPSGYTF.

This rearrangement joins TRBV6-6 to TRBJ1-1; weak D call: TRBD1 (6 bases). The CDR3 length is 15 residues. The V end was cut by 6 bases, the J end by 0 bases, with 14 bases between. Germline assignment: CDR1 MNHNY and CDR2 SVGAGI (reference sequence). The CDR3 loop is CASRGGEGMNTEAFF. CDR3 coding DNA: TGTGCCAGCAGAGGGGGGGAAGGCATGAACACTGAAGCTTTCTTT.

This chain uses TRBV5-7 with TRBJ2-2; 7 positions match TRBD1. TRBV5-7 is noted as an ORF with a role that remains uncertain. There are 16 residues in the CDR3. Trimming took 3 bases from V and 3 from J; bases not matched to a gene: 8. CDR3 amino acids: CASSSLQGMYTGELFF. As DNA, the CDR3 is TGTGCCAGCAGCTCACTACAGGGGATGTACACCGGGGAGCTGTTTTTT.

This clone has more than one count but fewer than ten. The chain has TRBV5-6 and TRBJ1-2, with D tentatively TRBD1 (5 bases). In germline, CDR1 is SGHDT, CDR2 YYEEEE. The CDR3 has 14 residues. V was clipped by 3 bases and J by 3 bases, with 12 bases between them. The CDR3 here is CASSSLGDYYGYTF. CDR3 bases: TGTGCCAGCAGCTCCCTCGGGGACTACTATGGCTACACCTTC.

This clone showed up just once. This chain uses TRBV2 with TRBJ1-2; a possible D gene is TRBD1 (6 bases). The CDR3 is made up of 15 amino acids. Trimming took 6 bases from V and 1 from J, leaving 15 bases between them. Germline V gene lookup returns CDR1 SNHLY and CDR2 FYNNEI. This CDR3 reads CASRPGTPLNYGYTF. CDR3 coding DNA: TGTGCCAGCAGGCCCGGGACACCCCTTAACTATGGCTACACCTTC.

The rearrangement joins TRBV28 to TRBJ1-1; D unclear. Germline V CDR1 and CDR2: MDHEN, SYDVKM. V was shortened by 10 bases and J by 4 bases, with 10 bases between the two germline ends. The CDR3 runs to 11 residues. CDR3 bases: TGTGCCACCATCAGTCCCACTGAAGCTTTCTTT. As protein: CATISPTEAFF. The variable domain in full, completed from reference TRBV28 and TRBJ1-1, reads DVKVTQSSRYLVKRTGEKVFLECVQDMDHENMFWYRQDPGLGLRLIYFSYDVKMKEKGDIPEGYSVSREKKERFSLILESASTNQTSMYLCATISPTEAFFGQGTRLTVV.

The CDR3 nucleotides are TGCGCCAGCAGCCAAACTTCCCACGGGAACACTGAAGCTTTCTTT. It encodes CASSQTSHGNTEAFF. The chain employs TRBV5-1 and TRBJ1-1; D unclear. V was clipped by 4 bases and J by 1 base, with 14 bases between them. The germline CDR1 and CDR2 sequences are SGHRS and YFSETQ. The CDR3 has 15 residues.